This paragraph covers one T cell receptor beta chain sequence. It lacks a known antigen. No per-base quality is available; no much larger clone lies one base away. The treatment or condition label here, explained by the study, means: roughly 20 received Ad26.COV2.S at low or high dose, single or two shots; about 5 received placebo; per-sample allocation not given. For vaccine and placebo recipients, repertoires were sequenced using samples collected on day 63 after the first injection. In Cohort 1b, around 23 adults aged 18-55 years were enrolled at a single site in Boston, USA, between 29 July and 7 August 2020. Ad26.COV2.S was a replication-incompetent adenovirus type 26 vector that expressed a prefusion-stabilized SARS-CoV-2 spike protein derived from the original Wuhan strain. V is reduced by 7 bases and J by 6 bases, leaving a spacing of 18 bases between them. From a lookup of the germline V gene, CDR1 and CDR2 are MNHEY and SVGAGI. CDR3 length: 15 amino acids, cysteine to phenylalanine. Left in the record is the CDR3 DNA by itself, 45 bases read in frame from the first base.

TCRbeta CDR3 regions were sequenced with the immunoSEQ Assay. After extraction, genomic DNA underwent amplification by bias-controlled multiplex PCR, followed by high-throughput sequencing. Concerning the study's data processing: Collapsing and filtering of sequences were performed to quantify the absolute abundance of each unique TCRbeta CDR3 region. T cell fraction was estimated by normalizing TCRbeta template counts to usable DNA, with usable DNA measured through amplification of reference genes found in all nucleated cells. Repertoire TCRs were annotated as SARS-CoV-2-specific by exact matching of V gene, CDR3 amino acid sequence and J gene to a known reactive TCR set. The reference SARS-CoV-2 TCR set was derived from MIRA and filtered for enrichment in COVID-19-positive ImmuneCODE repertoires, a step that removed public or cross-reactive TCRs. Based on the MIRA antigens, annotated TCRs were further analysed at the level of specific ORF or position within ORF. Breadth was defined as the number of annotated unique rearrangements divided by the total number of unique productive rearrangements, and depth was defined as the summed frequency of the annotated unique rearrangements. Two-sided Wilcoxon rank-sum tests were used to compare TCR breadth between groups. In TCRdb, the immuneACCESS table is reduced to in-frame sequences with V and J assigned. These tables do not hold every clone; where another copy was compared, an unresolved V gene accounts for under half, and the others remain unexplained. V and J calls plus clone size are reproduced from that table; the DNA served to infer D and trimming. This sample lists roughly 380,000 clones; roughly 90% were detected once. The ten top clones hold approximately 4% of the sample.

This sample is drawn from a study of Ad26.COV2.S vaccination and SARS-CoV-2 variants (TCRdb year 2021). With respect to the entire study: Donors in the vaccine arm were drawn from COV1001, a multicentre, randomized, double-blind, placebo-controlled phase I-IIa trial testing Ad26.COV2.S in healthy adults. Sequencing of the TCRbeta repertoire served to evaluate the specificity and breadth of SARS-CoV-2-reactive T cell receptors following Ad26.COV2.S vaccination. Participants in the trial were split at random into five groups of five each, receiving low-dose or high-dose Ad26.COV2.S once or twice, or else placebo on both occasions. Investigators did not know the trial group allocation while performing experiments and assessing outcomes. The TCR-sequenced set comprised approximately 30 samples: some 19 Ad26.COV2.S vaccine recipients, 5 placebo recipients and 8 SARS-CoV-2 convalescent individuals. Dosing of Ad26.COV2.S was intramuscular, at either 5x10^10 or 1x10^11 viral particles, delivered as one shot or as two shots spaced 56 days apart.

General findings and caveats noted by the study authors: Higher spike-specific TCR breadth was observed in Ad26.COV2.S recipients than in placebo recipients (P = 0.0014). Vaccine and placebo recipients had comparable non-spike TCR breadth, which fits with the vaccine containing only spike. After vaccination, spike-specific CD8+ and CD4+ T cell responses were reported to show substantial breadth. According to the authors, total T cell responses may have been underestimated by the TCR breadth and depth analyses. The study was not powered to compare responses between vaccine doses or regimens.

The chain couples TRBV6-5 to TRBJ2-2, with the D gene too uncertain to name. The sequence derives from a person between 18 and 65 years old who received the Ad26.COV2.S COVID-19 vaccine or a placebo. The sequences come from peripheral blood, collected in a trial of Ad26.COV2.S vaccine versus placebo. The encoded CDR3 is CASKIDHRSAGELFF. The nucleotide sequence reads TGTGCCAGCAAAATAGACCACCGGTCGGCCGGGGAGCTGTTTTTT.